These 5 T cell receptor beta chains share one sample of origin, sequenced in a study of blood T cell repertoires in COVID-19. Clones were read by immunoSEQ multiplex PCR, and TCRdb kept only the in-frame ones, dropping some. The sample has about 270,000 clones; around 90% are singletons. The sample was PBMCs or T cells enriched from blood (not recorded which). All receptors derive from a woman between 25 and 40 years old with acute COVID-19.

The chain joins TRBV29-1 to TRBJ1-2; D remains unclear. The V end lost 6 bases, the J end lost 8 bases, and 19 bases lay between the germline ends. Germline V gives CDR1 SQVTM, CDR2 ANQGSEA. The CDR3 has 13 residues. The CDR3 loop reads CSVGEGYLVGYTF. DNA for the CDR3: TGCAGCGTCGGAGAGGGCTATCTAGTGGGCTACACCTTC.

The chain is built from TRBV14 and TRBJ1-2; D might be TRBD1 (5 bases). The length of the CDR3 is 14 residues. V gave up 2 bases and J gave up 4 bases, with 11 bases separating them. CDR1 SGHDN and CDR2 FVKESK come from the germline V gene. The CDR3 is CASSQNSGVYGYTF. CDR3 bases: TGTGCCAGCAGCCAAAATTCGGGGGTCTATGGCTACACCTTC.

This chain joins TRBV5-4 and TRBJ1-1, with 8 nucleotides matching TRBD1. The V segment lost 0 bases and the J segment 0 bases; nucleotides outside the gene matches: 4. Germline V gene lookup returns CDR1 SGHNT and CDR2 YYREEE (reference sequence). There are 16 residues in the CDR3. This CDR3 is CASSLAGGGMNTEAFF. The CDR3 nucleotides read TGTGCCAGCAGCTTGGCAGGGGGCGGAATGAACACTGAAGCTTTCTTT.

The chain employs TRBV19 and TRBJ1-5, with a weak D call TRBD1 (6 bases). Per germline, CDR1 LNHDA and CDR2 SQIVND (reference sequence). This CDR3 contains 15 residues. Deletions cut 3 bases from V and 6 bases from J, with 15 bases between. CDR3 residues: CASSIGGGLGQPQHF. CDR3 nucleotide sequence: TGTGCCAGTAGTATTGGGGGGGGGCTAGGTCAGCCCCAGCATTTT.

The CDR3 loop is CASSQNPSGAHNEQFF. The DNA of the CDR3 is TGTGCCAGCAGCCAAAATCCCAGCGGGGCACACAATGAGCAGTTCTTC. J is TRBJ2-1 and V is TRBV3-1 (or the pseudogene TRBV3-2); 7 bases fit TRBD2. CDR3 length: 16 residues. Germline lookup yields CDR1 LGHDT and CDR2 YNNKEL (reference sequence). Unmatched junction bases numbered 9, after V lost 2 bases and J lost 5 bases.